Each of the 9 T cell receptor beta chains below was sequenced from the same sample in a study of cytomegalovirus exposure and HLA in healthy donors. Amplification used 60 Vbeta primers and 13 Jbeta primers. The protocol was immunoSEQ multiplex PCR, while the TCRdb copy is restricted to in-frame clones and leaves out a portion. The data contain 120,000 or so clones, 70% to 85% of them singletons. The sequenced material came from PBMCs. Receptors originate from a woman aged 45-65 years in good health and CMV-seronegative.

This clone appeared once. The chain links TRBV10-3 to TRBJ2-3, with 9 bases lining up with TRBD1. The CDR3 consists of 18 residues. Trimming removed 7 bases from V and 2 bases from J; junction bases left unmatched: 16. Germline assignment: CDR1 ENHRY and CDR2 SYGVKD. This chain's CDR3 is CAINSDRGEGVYTDTQYF. CDR3 bases: TGTGCCATCAACTCGGACAGGGGCGAGGGCGTCTACACAGATACGCAGTATTTT.

CDR3 sequence reads: CAISARSYEQYF. In nucleotides, the CDR3 is TGTGCCATCAGTGCCAGGTCCTACGAGCAGTACTTC. This chain links TRBV10-3 with TRBJ2-7, with D unclear. The CDR3 has 12 amino acids. Trimming took 4 bases from V and 1 from J, leaving 5 bases between them. The V gene's germline CDR1 is ENHRY and CDR2 SYGVKD.

The chain links TRBV7-9 to TRBJ1-4; no reliable D call. The CDR3 sequence is 13 residues long. From germline, CDR1 is SEHNR and CDR2 FQNEAQ (reference sequence). Deletions cut 1 base from V and 7 bases from J, with 7 bases between. The CDR3 nucleotides read TGTGCCAGCAGCTTAGACCCGGGTGAAAAACTGTTTTTT. Translated, it gives CASSLDPGEKLFF.

The chain couples TRBV28 to TRBJ1-2; D is unclear. The CDR3 sequence is 14 residues long. The germline V and J ends were trimmed by 2 bases and 7 bases, with 14 bases remaining between them. Germline CDR1 is MDHEN and CDR2 is SYDVKM. The CDR3 sequence is CASSLERGLGGYTF. The CDR3 DNA reads TGTGCCAGCAGTTTAGAAAGAGGGCTCGGTGGCTACACCTTC.

In this sample, this clone turned up once. This sequence joins TRBV2 and TRBJ2-1; the match to TRBD2 covers 8 bases. V lost 4 bases and J lost 0; bases outside the gene matches: 2. Germline V CDR1 and CDR2: SNHLY, FYNNEI. The CDR3 length is 15 residues. The CDR3 DNA sequence: TGTGCCAGCAGTGTTCGGGAGGGCTCCTACAATGAGCAGTTCTTC. Residues: CASSVREGSYNEQFF.

This clone was observed a single time. The gene calls are TRBV6-5 and TRBJ1-6; tentative D call: TRBD1 (5 bases). The V end was cut by 2 bases, the J end by 6 bases, with 11 bases between. The CDR3 covers 15 residues. Germline CDR1 and CDR2: MNHEY and SVGAGI. The DNA of the CDR3 is TGTGCCAGCAGTTACAGGACCCAGGGTAATTCACCCCTCCACTTT. Amino acid sequence: CASSYRTQGNSPLHF.

The rearrangement uses TRBV9 and TRBJ2-2; maybe TRBD2 (6 bases). Per the germline V gene, CDR1 is SGDLS and CDR2 is YYNGEE. This CDR3 spans 15 amino acids. Between the trimmed V and J ends, which lost 4 bases and 3 bases, there was a span of 13 bases. CDR3 in DNA: TGTGCCAGCAGCCCTATTTTAGCGGACACCGGGGAGCTGTTTTTT. Encoded protein: CASSPILADTGELFF. The full variable domain, its missing parts supplied by reference TRBV9 and TRBJ2-2, is DSGVTQTPKHLITATGQRVTLRCSPRSGDLSVYWYQQSLDQGLQFLIQYYNGEERAKGNILERFSAQQFPDLHSELNLSSLELGDSALYFCASSPILADTGELFFGEGSRLTVL.

V and J are TRBV5-6 and TRBJ1-1; 8 bases are a match to TRBD1. With V trimmed by 4 bases and J by 1 base, 6 bases remained unmatched. From germline, CDR1 is SGHDT and CDR2 YYEEEE. This CDR3 has 15 amino acids. The CDR3 sequence: CASSLLGTGNTEAFF. The CDR3 nucleotides read TGTGCCAGCAGCCTACTAGGGACAGGGAACACTGAAGCTTTCTTT.

This chain connects TRBV7-2 to TRBJ2-7; D gene unclear. Per the germline V gene, CDR1 is SGHTA and CDR2 is FQGNSA. This CDR3 contains 17 residues. V lost 3 bases and J lost 3, with 21 bases in between. As DNA, the CDR3 is TGTGCCAGCAGCTTTGACTCATTCCGAAGGCGTTTCTACGAGCAGTACTTC. It yields the protein CASSFDSFRRRFYEQYF.